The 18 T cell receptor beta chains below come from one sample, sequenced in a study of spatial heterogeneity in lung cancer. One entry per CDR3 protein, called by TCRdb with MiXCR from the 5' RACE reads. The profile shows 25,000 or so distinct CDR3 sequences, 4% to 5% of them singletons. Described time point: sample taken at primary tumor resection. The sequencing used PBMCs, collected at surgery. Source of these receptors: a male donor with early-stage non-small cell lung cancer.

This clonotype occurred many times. CDR3 in DNA: TGCACCAGCAGCCAATCTGGCGATACGCAGTATTTT. It specifies CTSSQSGDTQYF. The V call is TRBV1, the J call TRBJ2-3. TRBV1 counts as a pseudogene. CDR3 length: 12 residues.

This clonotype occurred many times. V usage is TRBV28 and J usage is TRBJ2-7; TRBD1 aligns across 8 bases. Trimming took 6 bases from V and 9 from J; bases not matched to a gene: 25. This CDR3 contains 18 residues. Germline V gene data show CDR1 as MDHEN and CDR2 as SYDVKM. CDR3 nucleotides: TGTGCCAGCAGCGAAACCGGGACAGGCACCATCCCCCGACGTGGGCAGTACTTC. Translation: CASSETGTGTIPRRGQYF. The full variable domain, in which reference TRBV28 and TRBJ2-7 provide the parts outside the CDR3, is DVKVTQSSRYLVKRTGEKVFLECVQDMDHENMFWYRQDPGLGLRLIYFSYDVKMKEKGDIPEGYSVSREKKERFSLILESASTNQTSMYLCASSETGTGTIPRRGQYFGPGTRLTVT.

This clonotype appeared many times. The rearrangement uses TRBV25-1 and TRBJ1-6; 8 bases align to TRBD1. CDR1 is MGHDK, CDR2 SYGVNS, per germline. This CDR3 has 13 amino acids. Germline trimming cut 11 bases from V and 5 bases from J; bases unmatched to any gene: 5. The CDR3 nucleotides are TGTGCCGTACAGGGGGGGGATAATTCACCCCTCCACTTT. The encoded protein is CAVQGGDNSPLHF.

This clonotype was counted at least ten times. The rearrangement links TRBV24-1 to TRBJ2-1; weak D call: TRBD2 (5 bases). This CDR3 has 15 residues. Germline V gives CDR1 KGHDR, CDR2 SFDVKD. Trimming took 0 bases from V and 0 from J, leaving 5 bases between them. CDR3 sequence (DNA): TGTGCCACCAGTGATTTGACTAGCTCCTACAATGAGCAGTTCTTC. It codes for CATSDLTSSYNEQFF.

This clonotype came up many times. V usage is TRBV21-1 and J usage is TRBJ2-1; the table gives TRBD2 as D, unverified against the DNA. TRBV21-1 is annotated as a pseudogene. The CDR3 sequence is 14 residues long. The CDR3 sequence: CASSKLLGYNEQFF. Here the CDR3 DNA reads TGTGCCAGCAGCAAACTGCTAGGGTACAATGAGCAGTTCTTC.

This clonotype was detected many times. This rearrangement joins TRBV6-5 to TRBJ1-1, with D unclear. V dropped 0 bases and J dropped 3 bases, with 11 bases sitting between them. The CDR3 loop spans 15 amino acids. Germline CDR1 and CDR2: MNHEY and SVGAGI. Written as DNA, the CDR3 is TGTGCCAGCAGTTACTCAGGCACGGTGCACACTGAAGCTTTCTTT. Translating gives CASSYSGTVHTEAFF.

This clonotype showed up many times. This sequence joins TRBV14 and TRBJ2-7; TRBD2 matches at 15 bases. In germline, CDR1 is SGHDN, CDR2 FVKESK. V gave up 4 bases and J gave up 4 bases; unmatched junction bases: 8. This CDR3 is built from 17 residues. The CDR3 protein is CASSPRRTSGRGYEQYF. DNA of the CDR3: TGTGCCAGCAGCCCCCGCAGGACTAGCGGGAGGGGTTACGAGCAGTACTTC.

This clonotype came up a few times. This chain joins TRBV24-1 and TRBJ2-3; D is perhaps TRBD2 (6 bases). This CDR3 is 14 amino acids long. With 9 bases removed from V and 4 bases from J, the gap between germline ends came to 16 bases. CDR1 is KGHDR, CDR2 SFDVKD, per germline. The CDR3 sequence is CATRGPGEADTQYF. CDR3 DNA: TGTGCCACCCGGGGCCCGGGGGAAGCAGATACGCAGTATTTT.

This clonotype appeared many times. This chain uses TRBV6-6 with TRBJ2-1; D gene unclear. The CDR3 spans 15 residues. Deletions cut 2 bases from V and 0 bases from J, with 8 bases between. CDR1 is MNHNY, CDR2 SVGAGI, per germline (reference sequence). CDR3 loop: CASSYDGSSYNEQFF. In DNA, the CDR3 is TGTGCCAGCAGTTACGACGGAAGCTCCTACAATGAGCAGTTCTTC.

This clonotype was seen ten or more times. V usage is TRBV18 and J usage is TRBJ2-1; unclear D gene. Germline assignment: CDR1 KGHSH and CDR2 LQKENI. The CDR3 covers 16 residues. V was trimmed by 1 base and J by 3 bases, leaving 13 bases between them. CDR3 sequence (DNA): TGTGCCAGCTCACCACGGGCAGTTTCTGGCTACAATGAGCAGTTCTTC. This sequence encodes CASSPRAVSGYNEQFF. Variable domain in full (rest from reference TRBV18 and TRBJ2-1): NAGVMQNPRHLVRRRGQEARLRCSPMKGHSHVYWYRQLPEEGLKFMVYLQKENIIDESGMPKERFSAEFPKEGPSILRIQQVVRGDSAAYFCASSPRAVSGYNEQFFGPGTRLTVL.

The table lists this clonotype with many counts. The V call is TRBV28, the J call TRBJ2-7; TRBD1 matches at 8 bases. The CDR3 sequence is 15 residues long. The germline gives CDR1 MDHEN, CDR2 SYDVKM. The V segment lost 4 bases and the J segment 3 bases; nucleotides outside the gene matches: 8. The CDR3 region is CASSSQGAGNYEQYF. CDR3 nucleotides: TGTGCCAGCAGTTCGCAGGGGGCGGGAAACTACGAGCAGTACTTC. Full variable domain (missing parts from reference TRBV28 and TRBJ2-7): DVKVTQSSRYLVKRTGEKVFLECVQDMDHENMFWYRQDPGLGLRLIYFSYDVKMKEKGDIPEGYSVSREKKERFSLILESASTNQTSMYLCASSSQGAGNYEQYFGPGTRLTVT.

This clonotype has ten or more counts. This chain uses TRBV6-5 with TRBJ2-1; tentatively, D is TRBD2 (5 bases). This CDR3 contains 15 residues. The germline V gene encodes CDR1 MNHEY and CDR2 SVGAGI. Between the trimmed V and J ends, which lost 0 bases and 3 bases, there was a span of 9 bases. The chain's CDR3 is CASSYSHGNYNEQFF. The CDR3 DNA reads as TGTGCCAGCAGTTACTCGCACGGGAACTACAATGAGCAGTTCTTC.

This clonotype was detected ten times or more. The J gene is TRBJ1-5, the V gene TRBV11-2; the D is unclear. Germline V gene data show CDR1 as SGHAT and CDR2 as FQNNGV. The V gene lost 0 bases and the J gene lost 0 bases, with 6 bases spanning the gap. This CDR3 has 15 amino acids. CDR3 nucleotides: TGTGCCAGCAGCTTAGATACGTATAGCAATCAGCCCCAGCATTTT. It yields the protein CASSLDTYSNQPQHF.

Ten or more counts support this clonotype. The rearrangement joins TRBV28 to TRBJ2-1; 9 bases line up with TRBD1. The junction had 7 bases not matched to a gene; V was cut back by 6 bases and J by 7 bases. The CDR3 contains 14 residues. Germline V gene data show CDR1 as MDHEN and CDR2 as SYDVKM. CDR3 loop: CASSQGDRANEQFF. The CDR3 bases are TGTGCCAGCAGCCAAGGGGACAGGGCTAATGAGCAGTTCTTC. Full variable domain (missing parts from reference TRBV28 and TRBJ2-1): DVKVTQSSRYLVKRTGEKVFLECVQDMDHENMFWYRQDPGLGLRLIYFSYDVKMKEKGDIPEGYSVSREKKERFSLILESASTNQTSMYLCASSQGDRANEQFFGPGTRLTVL.

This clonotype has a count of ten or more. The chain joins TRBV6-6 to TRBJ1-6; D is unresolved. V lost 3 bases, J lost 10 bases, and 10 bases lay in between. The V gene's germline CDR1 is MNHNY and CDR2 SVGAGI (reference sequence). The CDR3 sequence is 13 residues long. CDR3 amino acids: CASSYGVRSPLHF. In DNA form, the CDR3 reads TGTGCCAGCAGTTATGGGGTCCGGTCACCCCTCCACTTT.

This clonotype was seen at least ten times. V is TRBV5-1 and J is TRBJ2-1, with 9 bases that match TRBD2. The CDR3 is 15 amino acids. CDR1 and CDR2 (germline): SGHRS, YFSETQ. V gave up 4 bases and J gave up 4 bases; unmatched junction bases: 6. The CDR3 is CASSRGLATYNEQFF. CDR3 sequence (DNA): TGCGCCAGCAGCCGCGGACTAGCGACTTACAATGAGCAGTTCTTC.

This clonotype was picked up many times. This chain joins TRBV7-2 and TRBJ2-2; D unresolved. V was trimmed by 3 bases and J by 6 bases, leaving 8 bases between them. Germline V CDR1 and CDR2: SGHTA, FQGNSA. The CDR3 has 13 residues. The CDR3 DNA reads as TGTGCCAGCAGCTTGAGGCAGGCCGGGGAGCTGTTTTTT. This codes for CASSLRQAGELFF.

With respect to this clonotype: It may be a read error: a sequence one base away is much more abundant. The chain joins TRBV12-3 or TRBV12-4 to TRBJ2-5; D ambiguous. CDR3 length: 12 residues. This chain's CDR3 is CASSLNELTPYF. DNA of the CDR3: TGTGCCAGCAGTTTAAACGAGTTGACCCCGTACTTC.